A single sample is the source of the 19 T cell receptor beta chains below, sequenced in a study of T cells after yellow fever vaccination. TCRdb re-derived calls from the 5' RACE reads in MiXCR, one entry per CDR3 protein. This sample has some 110,000 distinct CDR3 sequences, with about 6.8% found just once. The sample in question was CD4+ T cells sorted from PBMCs, obtained approximately 47 days after the first yellow fever vaccination. These receptors were collected from a young man who received the YFV17D yellow fever vaccine.

There are many counts of this clonotype. The V gene is TRBV5-1, the J gene TRBJ2-3; the D gene is possibly TRBD1 (5 bases). Germline-derived CDR1 and CDR2 are SGHRS and YFSETQ. CDR3 length: 14 amino acids. Trimming took off 7 bases at V and 6 bases at J, with 18 bases between the two ends. CDR3 bases: TGCGCCAGCTCTCTTGGACACTCAGTTGATACGCAGTATTTT. Protein product: CASSLGHSVDTQYF.

This clonotype was observed a few times. This chain connects TRBV6-2 or TRBV6-3 to TRBJ2-1, with 12 bases identical to TRBD2. V was clipped by 7 bases and J by 9 bases; unmatched bases: 13. The CDR3 has 16 amino acids. Germline CDR1 MNHEY, CDR2 SVGEGT. The DNA of the CDR3 is TGTGCCAGCACCCTTTACCTAGCGGGGGGGCAAGGTGAGCAGTTCTTC. Translated: CASTLYLAGGQGEQFF.

This clonotype was counted many times. The chain carries TRBV12-3 or TRBV12-4 and TRBJ2-1; D ambiguous. Between the trimmed V and J ends, which lost 4 bases and 9 bases, there was a span of 13 bases. This CDR3 is 13 amino acids long. CDR3 amino acids: CASSSGSPSEQFF. CDR3 nucleotide sequence: TGTGCCAGCAGTTCCGGGTCCCCCAGTGAGCAGTTCTTC.

This clonotype appeared many times. This chain connects TRBV20-1 to TRBJ2-3; TRBD2 matches at 7 bases. This CDR3 has 16 amino acids. Germline loops: CDR1 DFQATT, CDR2 SNEGSKA (reference sequence). Trimming at V came to 1 base and at J to 2 bases, leaving 9 bases not matched to a gene. CDR3 sequence reads: CSARARVGGFTDTQYF. CDR3 nucleotide sequence: TGCAGTGCTAGAGCTCGAGTCGGGGGGTTCACAGATACGCAGTATTTT.

This clonotype appeared many times. V and J are TRBV12-5 and TRBJ1-5; unclear D gene. V lost 6 bases to trimming and J lost 4 bases, with 7 bases between them. Germline V CDR1 and CDR2: LGHNT, FRNRAP. CDR3 length: 12 amino acids. This CDR3 is CASGTKNQPQHF. CDR3 nucleotides: TGTGCTAGTGGGACCAAAAATCAGCCCCAGCATTTT.

This clonotype was observed at least ten times. The rearrangement links TRBV28 to TRBJ2-1; 8 bases map to TRBD2. The CDR3 is 16 amino acids. CDR1 is MDHEN, CDR2 SYDVKM, per germline. The V segment lost 2 bases and the J segment 0 bases; nucleotides outside the gene matches: 3. The CDR3 DNA sequence: TGTGCCAGCAGTTTAATTGCGGGGGGCTCCTACAATGAGCAGTTCTTC. Residues: CASSLIAGGSYNEQFF.

This clonotype has at least ten counts. The rearrangement joins TRBV4-3 to TRBJ2-1, with D perhaps assigned TRBD1 or TRBD2 (5 bases each). Germline V CDR1 and CDR2: LGHNA, YSLEER. The CDR3 loop spans 15 amino acids. Trimming left V 0 bases short and J 10 bases short, with 16 bases between. The DNA of the CDR3 is TGCGCCAGCAGCCAAGATAGCCAGGGACGTGGGGAGCAGTTCTTC. Its protein product is CASSQDSQGRGEQFF.

There are many counts of this clonotype. This chain uses TRBV9 with TRBJ1-2; D is perhaps TRBD1 (6 bases). This CDR3 region has 13 residues. Germline CDR1 and CDR2: SGDLS and YYNGEE. V was clipped by 0 bases and J by 6 bases, with 9 bases between them. CDR3 bases: TGTGCCAGCAGCGTAGGCGGGGGCGATGGCTACACCTTC. This translates into CASSVGGGDGYTF.

In its sample, this clonotype was seen many times. The rearrangement links TRBV7-2 to TRBJ2-5; 7 bases agree with TRBD2. The V segment lost 2 bases and the J segment 5 bases; nucleotides outside the gene matches: 8. The CDR3 spans 15 residues. The germline CDR1 and CDR2 sequences are SGHTA and FQGNSA. The CDR3 reads CASSLQAGKGETQYF. In DNA form, the CDR3 reads TGTGCCAGCAGCTTACAAGCGGGGAAGGGGGAGACCCAGTACTTC.

This clonotype was detected a few times. J is TRBJ1-3 and V is TRBV5-5, with D unresolved. The CDR3 loop spans 15 amino acids. The V gene's germline CDR1 is SGHKS and CDR2 YYEKEE (reference sequence). V shed 1 base and J shed 0 bases, with 8 bases lying between them. As DNA, the CDR3 is TGTGCCAGCAGCTTGATTTTGCTCTCTGGAAACACCATATATTTT. Translation: CASSLILLSGNTIYF.

Many counts were recorded for this clonotype. The chain couples TRBV27 to TRBJ2-1; 8 nucleotides match TRBD2. The J segment lost 5 bases and the V segment lost 4 bases, leaving 10 bases of the junction unmatched. The CDR3 consists of 16 residues. Germline values: CDR1 MNHEY, CDR2 SMNVEV (reference sequence). The CDR3 loop is CASSSYRAGGHNEQFF. The CDR3 coding sequence is TGTGCCAGCAGTTCCTACCGTGCGGGGGGCCACAATGAGCAGTTCTTC.

This clonotype is a singleton in its sample. The chain is built from TRBV13 and TRBJ2-2; D unresolved. The V end lost 5 bases, the J end lost 6 bases, and 10 bases lay between the germline ends. This CDR3 comprises 13 residues. CDR1 and CDR2 (germline): PRHDT, FYEKMQ (reference sequence). The CDR3 region has the DNA TGTGCCAGCAGCACCCGATTTTCCGGGGAGCTGTTTTTT. Protein product: CASSTRFSGELFF.

Many counts were recorded for this clonotype. The chain combines TRBV7-3 with TRBJ2-7; TRBD2 agrees at 7 bases. This CDR3 spans 16 amino acids. V lost 0 bases, J lost 4 bases, and 9 bases stayed unmatched. Germline V lookup: CDR1 SGHTA, CDR2 FQGTGA. The CDR3 here is CASSLTGLPGRYEQYF. CDR3 in DNA: TGTGCCAGCAGCTTAACGGGACTACCGGGAAGGTACGAGCAGTACTTC.

This sequence joins TRBV6-5 and TRBJ2-1; D is perhaps TRBD1 (5 bases). The ends were cut back, 4 bases at V and 3 bases at J, with 10 bases in the middle. The CDR3 sequence is 14 residues long. Germline CDR1 reads MNHEY; CDR2 reads SVGAGI. In DNA form, the CDR3 reads TGTGCCAGCAGTTCAAACAGGTGCTACAATGAGCAGTTCTTC. Its translation: CASSSNRCYNEQFF.

The sample holds many counts of this clonotype. V usage is TRBV28 and J usage is TRBJ2-2; D is undetermined. The germline CDR1 and CDR2 sequences are MDHEN and SYDVKM. The CDR3 length is 12 residues. Trimming pared 1 base from V and 6 bases from J, leaving 3 bases between. DNA for the CDR3: TGTGCCAGCAGTTTATCAGCCGGGGAGCTGTTTTTT. Amino acids: CASSLSAGELFF.

This clonotype has at least ten counts. The V gene is TRBV12-3 or TRBV12-4, the J gene TRBJ1-2; 7 nucleotides agree with TRBD1. The V gene end was trimmed by 3 bases and the J gene end by 6 bases; junction bases not matched to a gene: 4. The CDR3 extends over 13 amino acids. CDR3 residues: CASSFRGENGYTF. The CDR3 DNA sequence: TGTGCCAGCAGTTTCAGGGGGGAAAATGGCTACACCTTC.

This clonotype is judged medium-sized. V usage is TRBV6-4 and J usage is TRBJ2-7; tentative D call: TRBD1 (5 bases). With 2 bases removed from V and 5 bases from J, the gap between germline ends came to 13 bases. Germline V lookup: CDR1 MRHNA, CDR2 SNTAGT. The CDR3 length is 14 residues. CDR3 sequence: CASSDIGDSHEQYF. Written as DNA, the CDR3 is TGTGCCAGCAGTGACATCGGAGACAGTCACGAGCAGTACTTC.

There are many counts of this clonotype. The genes are TRBV7-2 and TRBJ2-7; D may be TRBD1 (5 bases). Trimming left V 5 bases short and J 0 bases short, with 14 bases between. The V gene's germline CDR1 is SGHTA and CDR2 FQGNSA. The CDR3 consists of 15 residues. This CDR3 reads CASSPNLDSSYEQYV. The DNA for the CDR3 is TGTGCCAGCAGCCCCAACCTTGACAGCTCCTACGAGCAGTACGTC.

This chain joins TRBV6-5 and TRBJ2-7, with D possibly being TRBD2 (5 bases). Germline CDR1 is MNHEY and CDR2 is SVGAGI. V gave up 0 bases and J gave up 3 bases, with 12 bases separating them. The CDR3 consists of 15 residues. The CDR3 coding sequence is TGTGCCAGCAGTTACTCGCTTAACGGGATCTACGAGCAGTACGTC. Translation gives CASSYSLNGIYEQYV.